Ten or more counts support the clone carrying this T cell receptor (beta chain). Its antigen remains unidentified. These data come from a study of human T cells and chemical hapten exposure. Regarding the study as a whole: Given that the donors had alopecia, their immune response may differ from that seen in healthy people.

CDR3 length equals 18 residues. Trimming removed 0 bases from V and 4 bases from J, with 18 bases in between. Germline CDR1 is MNHEY and CDR2 is SVGEGT. A single record per CDR3 protein comes from TCRdb applying MiXCR to the RACE reads. The repertoire holds some 360,000 distinct CDR3 sequences, with approximately 5% as singletons. Described time point: pre-sensitization, week 0. This sample's treatment: therapeutic diphenylcyclopropenone sensitization with weekly scalp DPC. The V and J genes are TRBV6-2 or TRBV6-3 and TRBJ2-2; D perhaps matches TRBD2 (5 bases). This sequence originates from a woman aged 45-65 years with alopecia areata. Some clones in this sample may be carry-over from other donors' samples. The source material was whole blood, sampled in connection with sensitization to the hapten diphenylcyclopropenone (DPC). The CDR3 DNA sequence: TGTGCCAGCAGTTACTCTCTTTCGGCGGGTTTCGGCACCGGGGAGCTGTTTTTT. As protein: CASSYSLSAGFGTGELFF.